This T cell receptor (beta chain) is from a study of T cell changes during pregnancy in multiple sclerosis. This CDR3 region has 15 residues. The V and J ends lost 7 bases and 13 bases, in that order; junction bases with no gene match: 14. The germline gives CDR1 MDHEN, CDR2 SYDVKM. Repertoires were generated with immunoSEQ multiplex PCR, while TCRdb's copy carries only in-frame clones and drops some. The sample records tens of thousands of clones, approximately 84% being singletons. The chain links TRBV28 to TRBJ2-1; 12 nucleotides agree with TRBD2. The sequence derives from a female donor with multiple sclerosis, enrolled in a pregnancy study. The material was CD8+ T cells from peripheral blood mononuclear cells, obtained after pregnancy. The CDR3 DNA reads as TGTGCCAGCACCAGAACCCCTCTAGCGGGAGGGGGCCAGTTCTTC. Protein: CASTRTPLAGGGQFF.